This T cell receptor (beta chain) derives from a study of sequential checkpoint blockade in melanoma. On the study more broadly: Both treatment sequences were followed by maintenance nivolumab.

This table comes from immunoSEQ multiplex PCR, and its TCRdb copy is limited to in-frame clones, with some not included. Of under 20,000 clones listed, around four fifths were seen once; the top ten hold 34%. Treatment meaning: randomized to nivolumab then ipilimumab (arm A) or the reverse (arm B). The sequence came from a human donor with melanoma. The specimen comprised CD8+ T cells sorted from blood (inferred from file names), sampled from a patient given nivolumab and ipilimumab in sequence.

CDR3 DNA: TGTGCCAGCAGCTTCGGCGGAGGGGTCGTAAATGAGCAGTTCTTC. It is translated as CASSFGGGVVNEQFF. The chain uses TRBV5-6 and TRBJ2-1; tentative D call: TRBD2 (6 bases). In germline, CDR1 is SGHDT, CDR2 YYEEEE. The CDR3 is 15 amino acids. V shed 2 bases and J shed 7 bases, with 16 bases lying between them.